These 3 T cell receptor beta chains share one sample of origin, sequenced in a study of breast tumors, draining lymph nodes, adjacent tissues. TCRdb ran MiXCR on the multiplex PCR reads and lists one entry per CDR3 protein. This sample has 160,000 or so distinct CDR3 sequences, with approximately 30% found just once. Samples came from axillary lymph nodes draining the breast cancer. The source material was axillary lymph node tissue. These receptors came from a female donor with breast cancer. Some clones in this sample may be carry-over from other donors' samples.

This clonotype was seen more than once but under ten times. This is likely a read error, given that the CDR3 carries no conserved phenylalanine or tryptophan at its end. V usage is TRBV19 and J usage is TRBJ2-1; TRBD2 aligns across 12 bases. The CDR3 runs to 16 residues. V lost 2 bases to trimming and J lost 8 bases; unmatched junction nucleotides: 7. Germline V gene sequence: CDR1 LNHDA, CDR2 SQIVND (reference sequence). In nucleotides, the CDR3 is TGTGCCAGTAGTATACTGACTAGCGGGAGCTGGTATGAGCAGTTCTCC. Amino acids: CASSILTSGSWYEQFS.

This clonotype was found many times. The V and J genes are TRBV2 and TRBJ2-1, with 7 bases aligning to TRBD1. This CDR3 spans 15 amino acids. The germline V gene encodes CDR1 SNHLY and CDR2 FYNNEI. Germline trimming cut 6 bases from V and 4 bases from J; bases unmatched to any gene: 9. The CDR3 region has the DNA TGTGCCAGCAGGTACCGGGACAGCCTATACAATGAGCAGTTCTTC. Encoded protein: CASRYRDSLYNEQFF.

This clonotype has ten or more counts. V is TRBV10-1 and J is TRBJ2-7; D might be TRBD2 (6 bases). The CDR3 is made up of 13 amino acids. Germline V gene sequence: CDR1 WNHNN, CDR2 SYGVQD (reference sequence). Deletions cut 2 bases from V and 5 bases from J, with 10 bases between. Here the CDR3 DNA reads TGCGCCAGCAGTGAGCTGCGGGGACACGAGCAGTACTTC. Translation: CASSELRGHEQYF.